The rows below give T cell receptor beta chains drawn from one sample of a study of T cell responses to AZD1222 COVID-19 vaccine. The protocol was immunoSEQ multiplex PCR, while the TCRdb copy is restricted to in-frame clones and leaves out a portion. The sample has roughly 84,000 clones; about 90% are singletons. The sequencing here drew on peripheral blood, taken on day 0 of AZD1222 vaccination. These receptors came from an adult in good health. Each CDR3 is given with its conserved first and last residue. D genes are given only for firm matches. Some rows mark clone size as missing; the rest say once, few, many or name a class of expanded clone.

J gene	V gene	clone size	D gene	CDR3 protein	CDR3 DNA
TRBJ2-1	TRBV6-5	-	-	CASSYRGVEQFF	TGTGCCAGCAGTTACCGGGGAGTTGAGCAGTTCTTC
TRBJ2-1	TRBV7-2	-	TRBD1	CASSISPGQGGTQFF	TGTGCCAGCAGCATAAGCCCGGGACAGGGGGGGACTCAGTTCTTC
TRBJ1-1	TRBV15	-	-	CATSLGTRGTEAFF	TGTGCCACCAGCCTCGGCACGAGGGGCACTGAAGCTTTCTTT
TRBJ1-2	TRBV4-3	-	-	CASSQDLGGINYGYTF	TGCGCCAGCAGCCAAGATTTAGGGGGAATTAACTATGGCTACACCTTC
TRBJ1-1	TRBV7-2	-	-	CASSLWVEMNTEAFF	TGTGCCAGCAGCTTATGGGTAGAAATGAACACTGAAGCTTTCTTT
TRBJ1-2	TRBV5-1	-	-	CASSLYAGIGNYGYTF	TGCGCCAGCAGCTTGTACGCAGGGATAGGGAACTATGGCTACACCTTC
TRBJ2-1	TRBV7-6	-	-	CASSSQAGMVTNEQFF	TGTGCCAGCAGTTCGCAAGCGGGCATGGTAACCAATGAGCAGTTCTTC
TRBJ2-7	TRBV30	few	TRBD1	CAWSGQGGEQYF	TGTGCCTGGAGTGGACAGGGCGGGGAGCAGTACTTC
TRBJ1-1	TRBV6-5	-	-	CASSYLAGFRNTEAFF	TGTGCCAGCAGTTACTTGGCAGGGTTTAGGAACACTGAAGCTTTCTTT
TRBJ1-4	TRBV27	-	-	CASSLLAGNEKLFF	TGTGCCAGCAGTTTATTAGCGGGAAATGAAAAACTGTTTTTT
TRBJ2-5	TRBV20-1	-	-	CSALRETQYF	TGCAGTGCTCTACGAGAGACCCAGTACTTC
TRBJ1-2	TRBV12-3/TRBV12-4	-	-	CASSPINGYTF	TGTGCCAGCAGTCCCATAAATGGCTACACCTTC
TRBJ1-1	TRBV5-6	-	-	CASSLDSTGRTEAFF	TGTGCCAGCAGCTTGGATTCGACAGGCCGAACTGAAGCTTTCTTT
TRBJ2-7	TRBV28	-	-	CASTTYLSYEQYF	TGTGCCAGCACTACTTACCTCTCCTACGAGCAGTACTTC
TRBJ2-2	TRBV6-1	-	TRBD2	CASSGTSGTTIGELFF	TGTGCCAGCAGTGGGACTAGCGGGACAACCATCGGGGAGCTGTTTTTT
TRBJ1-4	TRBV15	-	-	CATSIGENEKLFF	TGTGCCACCAGCATTGGAGAAAATGAAAAACTGTTTTTT
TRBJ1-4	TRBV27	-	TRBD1	CASSPGQGVANEKLFF	TGTGCCAGCAGTCCCGGACAGGGGGTGGCTAATGAAAAACTGTTTTTT
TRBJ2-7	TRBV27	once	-	CASSLVGGYEQYF	TGTGCCAGCAGTTTAGTGGGCGGGTACGAGCAGTACTTC
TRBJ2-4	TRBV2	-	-	CASRAEDNIQYF	TGTGCCAGCAGAGCCGAGGACAACATTCAGTACTTC
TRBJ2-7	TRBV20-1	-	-	CSASGSGGKAYEQYF	TGCAGTGCTAGTGGCTCCGGAGGGAAAGCCTACGAGCAGTACTTC
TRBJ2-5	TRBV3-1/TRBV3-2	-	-	CASSPRPETQYF	TGTGCCAGCAGCCCACGTCCGGAGACCCAGTACTTC
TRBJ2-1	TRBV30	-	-	CAWSLDEQFF	TGTGCCTGGAGTCTGGATGAGCAGTTCTTC
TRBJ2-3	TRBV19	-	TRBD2	CASKGTSGTDTQYF	TGTGCCAGTAAAGGGACTAGCGGAACAGATACGCAGTATTTT
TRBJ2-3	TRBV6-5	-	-	CASSYSDTQYF	TGTGCCAGCAGTTATTCAGATACGCAGTATTTT
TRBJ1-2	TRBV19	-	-	CASSFTTAPYGYTF	TGTGCCAGTAGTTTTACGACAGCCCCCTATGGCTACACCTTC
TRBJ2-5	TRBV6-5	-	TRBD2	CASRLAGEEETQYF	TGTGCCAGCAGACTAGCGGGAGAGGAAGAGACCCAGTACTTC
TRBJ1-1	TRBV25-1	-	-	CASSVVGAEEAFF	TGTGCCAGCAGTGTAGTGGGGGCGGAGGAAGCTTTCTTT
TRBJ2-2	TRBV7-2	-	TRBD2	CASSLRGTSGSRTGELFF	TGTGCCAGCAGCTTACGCGGGACTAGCGGGAGTAGGACCGGGGAGCTGTTTTTT
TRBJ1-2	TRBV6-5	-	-	CASRRQGHGAYGYTF	TGTGCCAGCAGACGACAAGGTCACGGGGCATATGGCTACACCTTC
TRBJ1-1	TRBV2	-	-	CASRRTGIGNTEAFF	TGTGCCAGCAGGCGCACCGGCATTGGAAACACTGAAGCTTTCTTT
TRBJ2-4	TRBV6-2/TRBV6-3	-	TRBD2	CASSPSGRRNIQYF	TGTGCCAGCAGTCCAAGCGGGAGAAGGAACATTCAGTACTTC
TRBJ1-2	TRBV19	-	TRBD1	CASSMETGGTLNYGYTF	TGTGCCAGTAGTATGGAAACAGGGGGCACACTTAACTATGGCTACACCTTC
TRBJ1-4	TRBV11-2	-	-	CASSLGVGTPLEKLFF	TGTGCCAGCAGCTTAGGTGTCGGGACACCACTTGAAAAACTGTTTTTT
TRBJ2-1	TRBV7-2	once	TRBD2	CASSSGGPNNEQFF	TGTGCCAGCAGCTCGGGAGGGCCCAACAATGAGCAGTTCTTC
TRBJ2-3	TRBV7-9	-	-	CASSTHPRGLVTDTQYF	TGTGCCAGCAGCACCCACCCCCGGGGTCTAGTAACAGATACGCAGTATTTT
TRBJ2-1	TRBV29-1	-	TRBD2	CSVDGGRAIEQFF	TGCAGCGTGGACGGAGGGAGGGCAATCGAGCAGTTCTTC
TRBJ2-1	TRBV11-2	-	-	CASSLRPWEQFF	TGTGCCAGCAGCCTAAGGCCGTGGGAGCAGTTCTTC
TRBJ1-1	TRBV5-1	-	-	CASSTGTSGNTEAFF	TGCGCCAGCAGCACCGGGACTTCGGGGAACACTGAAGCTTTCTTT
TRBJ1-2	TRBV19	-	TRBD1	CASKEGAGVLYGYTF	TGTGCCAGTAAGGAGGGGGCAGGTGTTCTTTATGGCTACACCTTC
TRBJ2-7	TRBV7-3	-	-	CASSPDPGFEQYF	TGTGCCAGCTCCCCGGACCCCGGTTTCGAGCAGTACTTC
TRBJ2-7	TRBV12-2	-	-	CASRTCEYEQYF	TGTGCAAGTCGCACATGCGAATACGAGCAGTACTTC
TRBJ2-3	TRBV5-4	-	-	CASSTRTDTQYF	TGTGCCAGCAGCACCCGCACAGATACGCAGTATTTT
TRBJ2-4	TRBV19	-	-	CASSIDPTKNIQYF	TGTGCCAGTAGTATAGACCCAACCAAGAACATTCAGTACTTC